This T cell receptor beta chain originates from a study of PD-L1 blockade in urothelial cancer. For the study at large: It was in the mid-2010s that patients started atezolizumab at 1,200 mg intravenously every 3 weeks. At 6 weeks and at 3 weeks (second dose) after treatment start, blood was analyzed.

Sample time point: pretreatment peripheral blood. Patient disease was locally advanced or metastatic urothelial carcinoma. Germline CDR1 is SEHNR and CDR2 is FQNEAQ (reference sequence). The length of the CDR3 is 12 residues. V was trimmed by 5 bases and J by 11 bases, leaving 15 bases between them. Synthetically made TCR analog templates were put into each PCR as spikes. TCRdb's copy holds only in-frame clones and misses some; the assay was immunoSEQ multiplex PCR. This sample yields roughly 51,000 clones, of which 79% are seen a single time; less than 11% belongs to the top ten. This sample comprised PBMCs, obtained around atezolizumab (anti-PD-L1) treatment. The chain couples TRBV7-9 to TRBJ1-1; unclear D gene. The sequence came from a man in his 70s with urothelial cancer. Written as DNA, the CDR3 is TGTGCCAGCAGCCCCGCCGGTACGCGGGCTTTCTTT. Its protein product is CASSPAGTRAFF.